This is a list of T cell receptor beta chains from one sample in a study of cytomegalovirus exposure and HLA in healthy donors. The protocol was immunoSEQ multiplex PCR, while the TCRdb copy is restricted to in-frame clones and leaves out a portion. The data show 95,000 to 150,000 clones, more than 80% seen once. Sample: PBMCs. Receptor source: a man aged 25-45 years in good health and CMV-seropositive. The CDR3 runs from the conserved cysteine through the conserved F or W. Fields, in order: J gene, clone size, V gene, D gene, CDR3 DNA, CDR3 protein. The D gene is left open where the match is weak. Clone sizes are given selectively: once, few, many, or a class where the clone is expanded.

J: TRBJ1-1
size: -
V: TRBV23-1
D: TRBD1
DNA: TGCGCCGGGGCTCAGGGGGAGACTGAAGCTTTCTTT
CDR3: CAGAQGETEAFF

J: TRBJ2-5
size: -
V: TRBV6-5
D: -
DNA: TGTGCCAGCATCCTACAAGAGACCCAGTACTTC
CDR3: CASILQETQYF

J: TRBJ1-5
size: -
V: TRBV10-2
D: -
DNA: TGCGCCAGCACTCGCGGCAATCAGCCCCAGCATTTT
CDR3: CASTRGNQPQHF

J: TRBJ2-5
size: -
V: TRBV5-1
D: TRBD2
DNA: TGCGCCAGCAGCTTGTTTGCTAGCGGGGGCCAAGAGACCCAGTACTTC
CDR3: CASSLFASGGQETQYF

J: TRBJ1-2
size: -
V: TRBV6-5
D: TRBD1
DNA: TGTGCCAGCAGTTACTCGGGACAGGGGGGAGGATATGGCTACACCTTC
CDR3: CASSYSGQGGGYGYTF

J: TRBJ1-6
size: -
V: TRBV27
D: TRBD1
DNA: TGTGCCAGCAGTTTGGTGGGACAGGGGGCGGCTTCACCCCTCCACTTT
CDR3: CASSLVGQGAASPLHF

J: TRBJ1-5
size: -
V: TRBV5-8
D: -
DNA: TGTGCCAGCAGCTTGTCAAATCAGCCCCAGCATTTT
CDR3: CASSLSNQPQHF

J: TRBJ2-7
size: -
V: TRBV18
D: TRBD1
DNA: TGTGCCAGCTCACCCGGGACAGCCACCTACGAGCAGTACTTC
CDR3: CASSPGTATYEQYF

J: TRBJ2-7
size: -
V: TRBV19
D: -
DNA: TGTGCCAGTAGTATCTCTTTTTCCTACGAGCAGTACTTC
CDR3: CASSISFSYEQYF

J: TRBJ2-7
size: -
V: TRBV5-6
D: -
DNA: TGTGCCAGCAGCTTCACCCATACCCGGTACGAGCAGTACTTC
CDR3: CASSFTHTRYEQYF

J: TRBJ1-6
size: -
V: TRBV21-1
D: -
DNA: TGTGCCAGCAGCAAATCGAACAGTAGGGGTGGGTCCTATAATTCACCCCTCCACTTT
CDR3: CASSKSNSRGGSYNSPLHF

J: TRBJ2-2
size: -
V: TRBV9
D: -
DNA: TGTGCCAGCAGCGTAGATCCCGGGACTTACAACACCGGGGAGCTGTTTTTT
CDR3: CASSVDPGTYNTGELFF

J: TRBJ1-3
size: -
V: TRBV7-9
D: -
DNA: TGTGCCAGCAGCTTCCTCGGGACCCGGGGGAGGTCTGGAAACACCATATATTTT
CDR3: CASSFLGTRGRSGNTIYF

J: TRBJ2-3
size: -
V: TRBV5-1
D: TRBD2
DNA: TGCGCCAGCAGCTTGGTTACGGGGGGGCGGACAGATACGCAGTATTTT
CDR3: CASSLVTGGRTDTQYF

J: TRBJ1-6
size: few
V: TRBV6-1
D: TRBD1
DNA: TGTGCCAGCGCCGGACAGGGATATTCACCCCTCCACTTT
CDR3: CASAGQGYSPLHF

J: TRBJ1-2
size: -
V: TRBV9
D: -
DNA: TGTGCCAGCAGCGTGGACAGAGAAAGTGGCTACACCTTC
CDR3: CASSVDRESGYTF

J: TRBJ1-1
size: -
V: TRBV6-5
D: -
DNA: TGTGCCAGCAGTTACTCGATAAGGGCGGGCACTGAAGCTTTCTTT
CDR3: CASSYSIRAGTEAFF